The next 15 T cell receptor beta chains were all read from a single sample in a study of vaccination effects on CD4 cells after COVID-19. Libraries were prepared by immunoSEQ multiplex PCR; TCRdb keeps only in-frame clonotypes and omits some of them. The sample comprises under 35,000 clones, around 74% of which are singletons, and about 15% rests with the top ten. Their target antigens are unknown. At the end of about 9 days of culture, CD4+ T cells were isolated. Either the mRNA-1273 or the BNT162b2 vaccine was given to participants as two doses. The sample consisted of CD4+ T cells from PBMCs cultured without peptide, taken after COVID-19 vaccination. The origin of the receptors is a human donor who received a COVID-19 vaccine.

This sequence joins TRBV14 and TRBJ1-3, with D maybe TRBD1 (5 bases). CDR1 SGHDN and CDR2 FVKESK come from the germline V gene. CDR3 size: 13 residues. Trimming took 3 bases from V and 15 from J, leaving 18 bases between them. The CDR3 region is CASSQSTRAPKYF. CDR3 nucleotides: TGTGCCAGCAGCCAGTCAACCAGGGCCCCGAAATATTTT.

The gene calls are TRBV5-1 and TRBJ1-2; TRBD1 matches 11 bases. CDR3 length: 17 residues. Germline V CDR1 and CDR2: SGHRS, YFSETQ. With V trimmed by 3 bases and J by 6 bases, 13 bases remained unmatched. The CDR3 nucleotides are TGCGCCAGCAGCTCCGGACAGGGGGCAAGGACGATTCATGGCTACACCTTC. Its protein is CASSSGQGARTIHGYTF.

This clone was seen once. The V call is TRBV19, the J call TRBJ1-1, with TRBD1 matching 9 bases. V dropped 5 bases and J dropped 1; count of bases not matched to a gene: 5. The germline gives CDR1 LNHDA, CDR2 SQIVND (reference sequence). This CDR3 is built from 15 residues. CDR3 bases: TGTGCCAGTAGTGACAGGGGGGGCTGGAACACTGAAGCTTTCTTT. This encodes CASSDRGGWNTEAFF.

In DNA form, the CDR3 reads TGTGCCAGCAGTCCGTATACAGGGATCGACACTGAAGCTTTCTTT. It codes for CASSPYTGIDTEAFF. The gene calls are TRBV28 and TRBJ1-1; the D gene is possibly TRBD1 (6 bases). The germline V and J ends were trimmed by 5 bases and 3 bases, with 16 bases remaining between them. CDR3 length: 15 residues. CDR1 is MDHEN and CDR2 is SYDVKM in the germline V gene.

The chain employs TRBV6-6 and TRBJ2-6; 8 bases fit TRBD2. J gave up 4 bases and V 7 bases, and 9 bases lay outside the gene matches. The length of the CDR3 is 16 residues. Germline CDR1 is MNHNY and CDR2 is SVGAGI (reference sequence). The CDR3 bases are TGTGCCAGCACCGAGAGACTAGCGAGAGGGGCCAACGTCCTGACTTTC. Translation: CASTERLARGANVLTF.

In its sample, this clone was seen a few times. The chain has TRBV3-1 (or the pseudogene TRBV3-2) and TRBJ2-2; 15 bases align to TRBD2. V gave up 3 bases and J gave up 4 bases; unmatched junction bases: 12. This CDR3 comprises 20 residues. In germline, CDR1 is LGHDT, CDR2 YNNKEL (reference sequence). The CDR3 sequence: CASSHRGTSGGYFITGELFF. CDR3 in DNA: TGTGCCAGCAGCCATAGAGGGACTAGCGGGGGGTACTTTATCACCGGGGAGCTGTTTTTT.

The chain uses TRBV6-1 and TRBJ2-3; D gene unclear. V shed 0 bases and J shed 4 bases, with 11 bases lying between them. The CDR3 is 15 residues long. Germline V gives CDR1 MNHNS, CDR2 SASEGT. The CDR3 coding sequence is TGTGCCAGCAGTGAAGCTGTCCGAAACCCAGATACGCAGTATTTT. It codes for CASSEAVRNPDTQYF.

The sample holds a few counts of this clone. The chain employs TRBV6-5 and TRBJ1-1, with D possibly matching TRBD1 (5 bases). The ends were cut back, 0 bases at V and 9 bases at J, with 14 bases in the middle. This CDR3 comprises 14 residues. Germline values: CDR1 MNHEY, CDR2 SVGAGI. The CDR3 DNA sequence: TGTGCCAGCAGTTACTCAGGTGGGGCCCTGAAAGCTTTCTTT. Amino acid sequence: CASSYSGGALKAFF.

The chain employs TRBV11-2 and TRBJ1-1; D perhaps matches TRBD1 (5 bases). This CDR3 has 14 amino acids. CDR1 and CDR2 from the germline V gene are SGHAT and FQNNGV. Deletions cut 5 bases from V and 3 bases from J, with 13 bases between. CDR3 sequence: CASSPGTAYTEAFF. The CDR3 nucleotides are TGTGCCAGCAGCCCGGGGACGGCTTACACTGAAGCTTTCTTT.

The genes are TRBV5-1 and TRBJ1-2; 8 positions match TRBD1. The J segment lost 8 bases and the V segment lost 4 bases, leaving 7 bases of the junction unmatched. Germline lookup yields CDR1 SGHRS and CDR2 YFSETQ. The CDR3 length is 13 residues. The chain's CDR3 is CASSAGQVGGYTF. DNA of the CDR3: TGCGCCAGCAGCGCGGGACAGGTTGGGGGCTACACCTTC.

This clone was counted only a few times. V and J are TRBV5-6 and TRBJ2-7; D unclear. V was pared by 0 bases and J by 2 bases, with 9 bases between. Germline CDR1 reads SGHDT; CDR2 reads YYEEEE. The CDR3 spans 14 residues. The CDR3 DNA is TGTGCCAGCAGCTTGGCCGGACCGGCCTACGAGCAGTACTTC. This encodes CASSLAGPAYEQYF.

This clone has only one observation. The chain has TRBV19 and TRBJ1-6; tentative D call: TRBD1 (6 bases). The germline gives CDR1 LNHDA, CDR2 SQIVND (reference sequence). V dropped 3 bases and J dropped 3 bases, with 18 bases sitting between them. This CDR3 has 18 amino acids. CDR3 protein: CASSIAFSWTVYNSPLHF. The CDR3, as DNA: TGTGCCAGTAGTATCGCCTTTTCGTGGACAGTCTATAATTCACCCCTCCACTTT.

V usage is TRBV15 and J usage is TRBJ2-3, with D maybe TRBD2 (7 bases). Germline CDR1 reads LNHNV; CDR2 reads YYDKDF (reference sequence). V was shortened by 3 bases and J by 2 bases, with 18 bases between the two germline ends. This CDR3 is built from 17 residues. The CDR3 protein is CATSSGNGGAHTDTQYF. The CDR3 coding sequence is TGTGCCACCAGCAGTGGGAATGGGGGGGCCCACACAGATACGCAGTATTTT.

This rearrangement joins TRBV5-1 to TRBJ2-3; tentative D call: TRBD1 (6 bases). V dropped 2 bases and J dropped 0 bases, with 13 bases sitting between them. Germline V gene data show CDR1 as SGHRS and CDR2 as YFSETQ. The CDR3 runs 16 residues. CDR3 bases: TGCGCCAGCAGCTTTGGGGGCTCCGCGAGCACAGATACGCAGTATTTT. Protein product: CASSFGGSASTDTQYF.

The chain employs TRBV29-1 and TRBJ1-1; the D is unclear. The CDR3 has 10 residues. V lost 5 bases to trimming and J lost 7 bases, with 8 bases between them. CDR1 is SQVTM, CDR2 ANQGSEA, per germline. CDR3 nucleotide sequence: TGCAGCGTTCTCCGGGATGAAGCTTTCTTT. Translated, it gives CSVLRDEAFF.